This is a list of T cell receptor beta chains from one sample in a study of cytomegalovirus exposure and HLA in healthy donors. TCRdb's copy holds only in-frame clones and misses some; the assay was immunoSEQ multiplex PCR. The table records 150,000 to 200,000 clones, roughly 84% of them present only once. The sample consisted of PBMCs. Every receptor here comes from a man younger than 35 in good health and CMV-seropositive. The CDR3 runs from the conserved cysteine through the conserved F or W. Each record gives: V gene, clone size, D gene, J gene, CDR3 protein, CDR3 DNA. A D gene is named only where the DNA matches it firmly. Only part of the rows carry a size: once, few, many, or a class if the clone is expanded.

v_gene: TRBV18; abundance: NA; d_gene: NA; j_gene: TRBJ1-1; CDR3aa: CASSPLAEVDTEAFF; CDR3nt: TGTGCCAGCTCACCGTTGGCAGAAGTTGACACTGAAGCTTTCTTT
v_gene: TRBV29-1; abundance: NA; d_gene: NA; j_gene: TRBJ2-7; CDR3aa: CSVESQGSYEQYF; CDR3nt: TGCAGCGTTGAAAGTCAGGGCAGCTACGAGCAGTACTTC
v_gene: TRBV27; abundance: NA; d_gene: NA; j_gene: TRBJ2-1; CDR3aa: CASSLAGTYNEQFF; CDR3nt: TGTGCCAGCAGTTTGGCGGGAACCTACAATGAGCAGTTCTTC
v_gene: TRBV27; abundance: NA; d_gene: TRBD1; j_gene: TRBJ1-5; CDR3aa: CASSSRTGTGEVYSNQPQHF; CDR3nt: TGTGCCAGCAGTTCTCGTACCGGGACAGGGGAAGTATATAGCAATCAGCCCCAGCATTTT
v_gene: TRBV28; abundance: NA; d_gene: NA; j_gene: TRBJ1-5; CDR3aa: CASDPTGGGPQPQHF; CDR3nt: TGTGCCAGCGACCCCACGGGAGGGGGGCCTCAGCCCCAGCATTTT
v_gene: TRBV27; abundance: NA; d_gene: TRBD2; j_gene: TRBJ2-7; CDR3aa: CASSSVVQRGAYEQYF; CDR3nt: TGTGCCAGCAGCTCCGTTGTACAGCGGGGAGCCTACGAGCAGTACTTC
v_gene: TRBV19; abundance: few; d_gene: TRBD2; j_gene: TRBJ2-7; CDR3aa: CASSVTSGSTNEQYF; CDR3nt: TGTGCCAGTAGTGTCACTAGCGGGAGTACGAACGAGCAGTACTTC
v_gene: TRBV7-8; abundance: NA; d_gene: NA; j_gene: TRBJ1-3; CDR3aa: CASSPRATGGNTIYF; CDR3nt: TGTGCCAGCAGCCCGAGGGCCACGGGGGGAAACACCATATATTTT
v_gene: TRBV28; abundance: NA; d_gene: TRBD2; j_gene: TRBJ2-4; CDR3aa: CASSFVSGRAAAKNIQYF; CDR3nt: TGTGCCAGCAGTTTCGTGAGCGGGAGGGCCGCGGCCAAAAACATTCAGTACTTC
v_gene: TRBV12-2; abundance: NA; d_gene: NA; j_gene: TRBJ2-7; CDR3aa: CASRRGLSYEQYF; CDR3nt: TGTGCAAGCAGAAGGGGACTCTCCTACGAGCAGTACTTC
v_gene: TRBV27; abundance: NA; d_gene: TRBD1; j_gene: TRBJ2-7; CDR3aa: CASSARQGKGNEQYF; CDR3nt: TGTGCCAGCAGTGCCCGACAGGGGAAGGGGAACGAGCAGTACTTC
v_gene: TRBV7-9; abundance: NA; d_gene: NA; j_gene: TRBJ2-5; CDR3aa: CASSLVGAGETQYF; CDR3nt: TGTGCCAGCAGCTTAGTAGGGGCAGGGGAGACCCAGTACTTC
v_gene: TRBV11-2; abundance: NA; d_gene: NA; j_gene: TRBJ1-2; CDR3aa: CASSSPGAPWYGYTF; CDR3nt: TGTGCCAGCAGCTCCCCTGGTGCGCCATGGTATGGCTACACCTTC
v_gene: TRBV19; abundance: NA; d_gene: NA; j_gene: TRBJ2-5; CDR3aa: CASSTGPTKETQYF; CDR3nt: TGTGCCAGTAGTACCGGCCCGACAAAAGAGACCCAGTACTTC
v_gene: TRBV4-1; abundance: NA; d_gene: TRBD1; j_gene: TRBJ1-2; CDR3aa: CASSQATGDYGYTF; CDR3nt: TGCGCCAGCAGCCAAGCGACAGGGGACTATGGCTACACCTTC
v_gene: TRBV7-9; abundance: NA; d_gene: NA; j_gene: TRBJ2-1; CDR3aa: CASSSVEGLGTNNEQFF; CDR3nt: TGTGCCAGCAGCTCCGTAGAAGGACTAGGGACAAACAATGAGCAGTTCTTC
v_gene: TRBV2; abundance: NA; d_gene: NA; j_gene: TRBJ2-3; CDR3aa: CASSGSAGSTDTQYF; CDR3nt: TGTGCCAGCAGTGGATCGGCGGGTAGCACAGATACGCAGTATTTT
v_gene: TRBV5-4; abundance: NA; d_gene: TRBD2; j_gene: TRBJ2-7; CDR3aa: CASSPRLAGSSYEQYF; CDR3nt: TGTGCCAGCAGCCCACGACTAGCGGGTAGCTCCTACGAGCAGTACTTC
v_gene: TRBV5-1; abundance: NA; d_gene: TRBD2; j_gene: TRBJ2-3; CDR3aa: CASFRTSGGPDTQYF; CDR3nt: TGCGCCAGCTTTAGGACTAGCGGGGGACCAGATACGCAGTATTTT
v_gene: TRBV30; abundance: NA; d_gene: NA; j_gene: TRBJ2-5; CDR3aa: CAWSDTAGPQETQYF; CDR3nt: TGTGCCTGGAGCGACACGGCAGGGCCCCAAGAGACCCAGTACTTC
v_gene: TRBV9; abundance: few; d_gene: NA; j_gene: TRBJ1-2; CDR3aa: CASSVEDFPSGYTF; CDR3nt: TGTGCCAGCAGCGTAGAGGACTTCCCAAGTGGCTACACCTTC
v_gene: TRBV11-2; abundance: once; d_gene: TRBD1; j_gene: TRBJ2-3; CDR3aa: CASSPRQGGSTDTQYF; CDR3nt: TGTGCCAGCAGCCCCCGACAGGGGGGAAGCACAGATACGCAGTATTTT
v_gene: TRBV6-5; abundance: few; d_gene: NA; j_gene: TRBJ2-7; CDR3aa: CASRNRGLHNF; CDR3nt: TGTGCCAGCAGGAACCGCGGGCTCCACAACTTC
v_gene: TRBV6-6; abundance: NA; d_gene: NA; j_gene: TRBJ2-5; CDR3aa: CASRLTGSGETQYF; CDR3nt: TGTGCCAGCAGGCTGACAGGATCAGGGGAGACCCAGTACTTC
v_gene: TRBV10-3; abundance: few; d_gene: NA; j_gene: TRBJ2-7; CDR3aa: CAISDTGTPNF; CDR3nt: TGTGCCATCAGTGACACCGGGACTCCAAACTTC
v_gene: TRBV5-6; abundance: NA; d_gene: NA; j_gene: TRBJ2-7; CDR3aa: CASSVAREQYF; CDR3nt: TGTGCCAGCAGCGTAGCCCGCGAGCAGTACTTC
v_gene: TRBV27; abundance: NA; d_gene: NA; j_gene: TRBJ1-4; CDR3aa: CASGHRGQEKLFF; CDR3nt: TGTGCCAGCGGGCACCGGGGTCAGGAAAAACTGTTTTTT
v_gene: TRBV13; abundance: NA; d_gene: NA; j_gene: TRBJ2-3; CDR3aa: CASPGRVEADTQYF; CDR3nt: TGTGCCAGCCCGGGTCGGGTCGAGGCAGATACGCAGTATTTT
v_gene: TRBV29-1; abundance: NA; d_gene: NA; j_gene: TRBJ1-1; CDR3aa: CSVEGQVNTEAFF; CDR3nt: TGCAGCGTTGAGGGACAAGTGAACACTGAAGCTTTCTTT
v_gene: TRBV7-9; abundance: NA; d_gene: NA; j_gene: TRBJ2-3; CDR3aa: CASSSPSTDTQYF; CDR3nt: TGTGCCAGCAGCTCCCCGAGCACAGATACGCAGTATTTT
v_gene: TRBV25-1; abundance: NA; d_gene: TRBD1; j_gene: TRBJ2-7; CDR3aa: CASSPGQGNEQYF; CDR3nt: TGTGCCAGCAGTCCGGGACAGGGTAACGAGCAGTACTTC
v_gene: TRBV5-8; abundance: NA; d_gene: NA; j_gene: TRBJ1-2; CDR3aa: CASSLGGGNYGYTF; CDR3nt: TGTGCCAGCAGCTTGGGTGGAGGAAACTATGGCTACACCTTC
v_gene: TRBV6-6; abundance: NA; d_gene: TRBD1; j_gene: TRBJ2-4; CDR3aa: CASSLQGVAKNIQYF; CDR3nt: TGTGCCAGCAGCCTCCAGGGGGTAGCCAAAAACATTCAGTACTTC
v_gene: TRBV21-1; abundance: NA; d_gene: NA; j_gene: TRBJ2-7; CDR3aa: CASSESYLLWSYEQYF; CDR3nt: TGTGCCAGCAGCGAGTCCTACCTATTGTGGTCCTACGAGCAGTACTTC
v_gene: TRBV6-1; abundance: many; d_gene: NA; j_gene: TRBJ2-2; CDR3aa: CASSLATSGELFF; CDR3nt: TGTGCCAGCAGTCTAGCTACGTCCGGGGAGCTGTTTTTT
v_gene: TRBV2; abundance: NA; d_gene: NA; j_gene: TRBJ1-4; CDR3aa: CASSEALRGGKEKLFF; CDR3nt: TGTGCCAGCAGTGAAGCGCTTCGCGGGGGGAAAGAAAAACTGTTTTTT
v_gene: TRBV5-1; abundance: NA; d_gene: TRBD2; j_gene: TRBJ2-3; CDR3aa: CASSERLAGDTDTQYF; CDR3nt: TGCGCCAGCAGCGAAAGACTAGCGGGAGACACAGATACGCAGTATTTT
v_gene: TRBV7-6; abundance: NA; d_gene: TRBD2; j_gene: TRBJ2-1; CDR3aa: CASSYSGRGYNEQFF; CDR3nt: TGTGCCAGCAGCTATAGCGGGAGAGGTTACAATGAGCAGTTCTTC
v_gene: TRBV19; abundance: once; d_gene: TRBD1; j_gene: TRBJ2-7; CDR3aa: CASSIPARQGSDEQYF; CDR3nt: TGTGCCAGTAGTATCCCCGCCAGACAGGGTTCGGACGAGCAGTACTTC
v_gene: TRBV6-6; abundance: NA; d_gene: TRBD2; j_gene: TRBJ2-5; CDR3aa: CATLTSGQETQYF; CDR3nt: TGTGCCACCTTGACTAGCGGACAAGAGACCCAGTACTTC
v_gene: TRBV11-3; abundance: NA; d_gene: TRBD2; j_gene: TRBJ2-3; CDR3aa: CASSSRGGGQYF; CDR3nt: TGTGCCAGCAGCTCCCGGGGGGGAGGCCAGTATTTT
v_gene: TRBV6-1; abundance: NA; d_gene: TRBD1; j_gene: TRBJ2-7; CDR3aa: CASSSMRTGVYEQYF; CDR3nt: TGTGCCAGCAGTTCCATGCGGACAGGGGTCTACGAGCAGTACTTC